The TCR beta chain under discussion was sequenced for a study of cytomegalovirus exposure and HLA in healthy donors. In the study overall: Unique TCRs numbering some 77 million, obtained from HLA-typed donors, made up an early data release.

V was pared by 0 bases and J by 6 bases, with 6 bases of the junction left unmatched. In germline, CDR1 is SGDLS, CDR2 YYNGEE. The CDR3 extends over 16 amino acids. The study, taken as a whole, reports: Productive rates of about 87% or about 30% were seen for most TCR beta V segments in an earlier analysis. The authors later linked a missense DCLRE1C variant to TCR beta V- and J-gene trimming.

With regard to this clone: No antigen is known for it.

PCR used 60 Vbeta primers and 13 Jbeta primers. Original methodology: In a later analysis, the count reached 76 million or so unique TCR beta chains, with around 11 million shared. Profiled with immunoSEQ multiplex PCR; TCRdb holds only in-frame clones, not every one. V, J and clone size are those of that table, while D and trimming were read from the DNA. Among under 200,000 clones listed, roughly 78% were seen once. What was sequenced was PBMCs. The rearrangement joins TRBV9 to TRBJ2-1; 10 bases map to TRBD2. This TCR came from a middle-aged woman in good health and CMV-seronegative. CDR3 loop: CASSVGSGGAVNEQFF. CDR3 DNA sequence: TGTGCCAGCAGCGTAGGGAGCGGGGGGGCCGTCAATGAGCAGTTCTTC.